This T cell receptor beta chain was found in a study of blood T cells in healthy people across ages. V lost 2 bases and J lost 4, with 9 bases in between. The germline gives CDR1 PRHDT, CDR2 FYEKMQ (reference sequence). The CDR3 runs to 13 residues. A second PCR of roughly 7 to 11 cycles used a sample-barcoded 5' primer and a J-beta primer mix. Each CDR3 protein is one row after TCRdb ran MiXCR on the 5' RACE reads. Here the sample spans fewer than 950,000 distinct CDR3 sequences, about 37% being singletons. The chain recombines TRBV13 with TRBJ2-7, with a possible D match to TRBD1 (6 bases). The sample taken for sequencing was blood. The TCR sequence derives from a man aged 18 to 29 in good health. CDR3 region: CASSLRQEYEQYF. In DNA form, the CDR3 reads TGTGCCAGCAGCTTACGACAGGAGTACGAGCAGTACTTC.